What follows are 12 T cell receptor beta chains derived from one specimen sequenced in a study of T cells in women clearing cervical HPV infection. The data were produced by immunoSEQ multiplex PCR, yet TCRdb's version contains in-frame clones alone and is incomplete. Its listing shows just under 35,000 clones. The specimen was blood buffy coat. These receptors were obtained from a woman between 18 and 75 years old with a cervical HPV16 infection that either progressed to CIN3+ or cleared (not recorded which).

A remark on this clone: The sequenced fragment ends 3 residues before the CDR3 boundary, so the rest is inferred from the germline J gene. The rearrangement uses TRBV7-9 and TRBJ2-3, with 8 nucleotides matching TRBD1. CDR3 length: 14 amino acids. Germline V gene sequence: CDR1 SEHNR, CDR2 FQNEAQ (reference sequence). CDR3 in amino acids: CASSPGQGGETQYF. CDR3 DNA (partial): TGTGCCAGCAGCCCAGGACAGGGTGGCGAGACG. The variable domain in full, with the rest retrieved from reference TRBV7-9 and TRBJ2-3, is DTGVSQNPRHKITKRGQNVTFRCDPISEHNRLYWYRQTLGQGPEFLTYFQNEAQLEKSRLLSDRFSAERPKGSFSTLEIQRTEQGDSAMYLCASSPGQGGETQYFGPGTRLTVL.

As concerns this clone: The CDR3 end falls 3 residues outside the read, so it is completed with the germline J gene. The chain couples TRBV5-1 to TRBJ2-7, with 7 bases matching TRBD1. V shed 4 bases and J 3 bases; nucleotides not matched to a gene: 13. Looked up from germline, CDR1 is SGHRS and CDR2 is YFSETQ. This CDR3 region has 16 residues. The covered CDR3 bases are TGCGCCAGCAGCCTGGGGACAGCAGAGGGTTACTACGAG. It encodes CASSLGTAEGYYE. The CDR3 in full is CASSLGTAEGYYEQYF. Filled out from reference TRBV5-1 and TRBJ2-7, the complete variable domain reads KAGVTQTPRYLIKTRGQQVTLSCSPISGHRSVSWYQQTPGQGLQFLFEYFSETQRNKGNFPGRFSGRQFSNSRSEMNVSTLELGDSALYLCASSLGTAEGYYEQYFGPGTRLTVT.

A remark on this clone: The CDR3 is cut off 3 residues early in the read; its end comes from the germline J gene. V gene TRBV7-9 combines with J gene TRBJ1-2; D remains unclear. CDR3 length: 12 amino acids. Trimming pared 1 base from V and 7 bases from J, leaving 7 bases between. Germline CDR1 reads SEHNR; CDR2 reads FQNEAQ (reference sequence). The part of the CDR3 DNA that was read is TGTGCCAGCAGCTTAGAGGCGGTTGGC. Translation gives CASSLEAVG. The CDR3 in full is CASSLEAVGYTF.

To note about this clone: The missing CDR3 end, 3 residues past where the read stops, is filled in from the germline J gene. The chain couples TRBV5-1 to TRBJ2-7; a possible D gene is TRBD1 (5 bases). Germline values: CDR1 SGHRS, CDR2 YFSETQ. V lost 0 bases and J lost 4, with 20 bases in between. The CDR3 is 17 residues long. The sequenced CDR3 bases are TGCGCCAGCAGCTTGGCCCCATTAGGGGATCACCGATACGAG. Its translation is CASSLAPLGDHRYE. The entire CDR3 is CASSLAPLGDHRYEQYF.

With regard to this clone: The CDR3 end lies 3 residues beyond the end of the read and is filled in from the germline J gene. V gene TRBV19 combines with J gene TRBJ2-3; 7 nucleotides match TRBD1. This CDR3 is built from 15 residues. Trimming cost V 0 bases and J 5 bases; bases outside gene matches: 5. Looked up from germline, CDR1 is LNHDA and CDR2 is SQIVND (reference sequence). The CDR3 protein is CASSIDAGTVDTQYF. The covered CDR3 bases are TGTGCCAGTAGTATAGATGCCGGGACAGTAGATACG. The whole variable domain, remainder taken from reference TRBV19 and TRBJ2-3, is DGGITQSPKYLFRKEGQNVTLSCEQNLNHDAMYWYRQDPGQGLRLIYYSQIVNDFQKGDIAEGYSVSREKKESFPLTVTSAQKNPTAFYLCASSIDAGTVDTQYFGPGTRLTVL.

A remark on this clone: The CDR3 is cut off 3 residues early in the read; its end comes from the germline J gene. The V call is TRBV5-4, the J call TRBJ1-2, with a possible D match to TRBD1 (5 bases). This CDR3 is built from 13 residues. Germline CDR1 SGHNT, CDR2 YYREEE (reference sequence). Trimming cost V 1 base and J 6 bases, with 10 bases left between them. Incomplete CDR3 DNA: TGTGCCAGCAGCTTGCAGGGAATGGATGGC. As protein: CASSLQGMDG. The full CDR3 protein reads CASSLQGMDGYTF.

To note about this clone: The read finishes 3 residues shy of the CDR3 end, and the germline J gene is used to complete it. The rearrangement joins TRBV29-1 to TRBJ2-4, with 9 bases lining up with TRBD2. Per the germline V gene, CDR1 is SQVTM and CDR2 is ANQGSEA. Unmatched junction bases numbered 11, after V lost 2 bases and J lost 6 bases. The CDR3 runs to 16 residues. CDR3 bases read: TGCAGCGTTGAACTGCGGGGGGGCCGTTTTGGAAACATT. Its translation: CSVELRGGRFGNI. The complete CDR3 sequence is CSVELRGGRFGNIQYF.

As regards this clone: With the read ending 3 residues before the CDR3 end, the germline J gene is used to fill in that end. V and J are TRBV2 and TRBJ2-7; 8 bases are shared with TRBD1. The trim removed 5 bases at V and 4 bases at J, leaving 7 bases unmatched. Looked up from germline, CDR1 is SNHLY and CDR2 is FYNNEI. The CDR3 runs 14 residues. The DNA read from the CDR3 is TGTGCCAGCAGTCCTGGCAGGGGGCTGTACGAG. Its translation is CASSPGRGLYE. The complete CDR3 reads CASSPGRGLYEQYF.

Regarding this clone: The CDR3 end is not reached by the read, which stops 3 residues before it; the germline J gene fills it in. The gene calls are TRBV19 and TRBJ1-5, with D tentatively TRBD1 (5 bases). The CDR3 is 17 amino acids. Germline V gene data show CDR1 as LNHDA and CDR2 as SQIVND (reference sequence). V was trimmed by 0 bases and J by 3 bases, leaving 15 bases between them. CDR3 region: CASSIEGRRAPNQPQHF. The covered CDR3 bases are TGTGCCAGTAGTATAGAGGGGCGCAGGGCCCCCAATCAGCCC.

The CDR3 reads CASSLAGQGLYEQYF. CDR3 bases read: TGTGCCAGCAGCTTAGCGGGACAGGGGTTATACGAG. This chain connects TRBV7-2 to TRBJ2-7, with 10 bases matching TRBD1. The read is 3 residues too short to cover the CDR3 end, so that end is filled in from the germline J gene. The CDR3 totals 15 residues. The ends lost 0 bases at V and 4 bases at J; junction bases unmatched: 3. The germline V gene has CDR1 SGHTA and CDR2 FQGNSA. The full variable domain, rest sourced from reference TRBV7-2 and TRBJ2-7, is GAGVSQSPSNKVTEKGKDVELRCDPISGHTALYWYRQSLGQGLEFLIYFQGNSAPDKSGLPSDRFSAERTGGSVSTLTIQRTQQEDSAVYLCASSLAGQGLYEQYFGPGTRLTVT.

Concerning this clone: The read halts 3 residues ahead of the CDR3 end, with the missing end drawn from the germline J gene. The V gene is TRBV19, the J gene TRBJ1-2; D is ambiguous. Germline CDR1 is LNHDA and CDR2 is SQIVND (reference sequence). This CDR3 region has 15 residues. The sequenced CDR3 bases are TGTGCCAGTAGTATTCAGCGGCAGTCCTACAATGAC. Translated: CASSIQRQSYND. The CDR3 in full is CASSIQRQSYNDYTF.

As to this clone: Read coverage stops 3 residues before the CDR3 terminus; the germline J gene supplies the remainder. V usage is TRBV20-1 and J usage is TRBJ2-3; TRBD2 agrees at 15 bases. With 5 bases clipped from V and 7 bases from J, the junction kept 10 bases outside the gene matches. Looked up from germline, CDR1 is DFQATT and CDR2 is SNEGSKA (reference sequence). This CDR3 region has 16 residues. CDR3 DNA, as far as it was read: TGCAGTGCTGCCCGGACTAGCGGGAGGGCCGTGAATACG. This gives the protein CSAARTSGRAVNT. The entire CDR3 protein is CSAARTSGRAVNTQYF.